This TCR beta chain was recovered during a study of T cell clusters in autoimmune cytopenias. Each sample's input was about 270 ng genomic DNA, 35,000 to 40,000 genome equivalents. The CDR3 is made up of 15 amino acids. CDR1 and CDR2 (germline): KGHSH, LQKENI. One tube held mixed TRB-A and TRB-B primer pools for touch-down PCR. TCRdb reanalyzed the multiplex PCR reads, giving one entry per CDR3 protein sequence and no DNA. The sample yields about 7,000 distinct CDR3 sequences, of which the top ten take up approximately 22%. Separately, the same data were catalogued under a study of T cell repertoires in aging, cancer and after chemotherapy. That work states: Clear clonal overlap appeared across healthy donor samples taken over several months to years.

This clonotype was obtained from a human donor in good health. Sequenced sample: peripheral blood. V usage is TRBV18 and J usage is TRBJ2-5. CDR3 loop: CASSPPRVMLETQYF.